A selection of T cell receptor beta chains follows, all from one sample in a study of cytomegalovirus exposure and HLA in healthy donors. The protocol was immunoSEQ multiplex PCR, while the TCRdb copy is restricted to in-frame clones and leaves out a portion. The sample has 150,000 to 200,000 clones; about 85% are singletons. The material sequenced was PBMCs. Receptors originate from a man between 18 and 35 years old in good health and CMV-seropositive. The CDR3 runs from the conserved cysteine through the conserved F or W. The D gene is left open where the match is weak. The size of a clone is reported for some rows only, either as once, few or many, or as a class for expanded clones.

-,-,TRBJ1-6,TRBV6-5,CASIGTENNSPLHF,TGTGCCAGCATAGGGACTGAAAATAATTCACCCCTCCACTTT
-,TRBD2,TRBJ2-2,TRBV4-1,CASRASGGQELNTGELFF,TGCGCCAGCAGGGCTAGCGGGGGGCAAGAACTGAACACCGGGGAGCTGTTTTTT
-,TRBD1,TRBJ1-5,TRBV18,CASSPTGGNQPQHF,TGTGCCAGCTCACCAACAGGGGGAAATCAGCCCCAGCATTTT
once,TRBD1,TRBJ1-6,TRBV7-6,CASSYSGGESPLHF,TGTGCCAGCAGCTACTCAGGGGGCGAGTCACCCCTCCACTTT
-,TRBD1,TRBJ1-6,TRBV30,CAWSRDSPNSPLHF,TGTGCCTGGAGTAGGGACAGTCCGAATTCACCCCTCCACTTT
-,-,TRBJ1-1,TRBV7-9,CASSSTTYLGGSNPEAFF,TGTGCCAGCAGCTCCACAACATATTTAGGGGGTTCGAACCCTGAAGCTTTCTTT
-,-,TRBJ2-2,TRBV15,CATSRVGGELFF,TGTGCCACCAGCAGAGTCGGCGGGGAGCTGTTTTTT
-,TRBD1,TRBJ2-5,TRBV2,CASSEQDRNQETQYF,TGTGCCAGCAGTGAACAGGACAGGAACCAAGAGACCCAGTACTTC
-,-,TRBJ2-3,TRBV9,CASSANTLSDTQYF,TGTGCCAGCAGCGCTAATACCTTGTCGGATACGCAGTATTTT
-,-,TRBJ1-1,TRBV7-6,CASSLGQINTEAFF,TGTGCCAGCAGCTTAGGACAGATAAACACTGAAGCTTTCTTT
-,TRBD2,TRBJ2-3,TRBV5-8,CASSLEPSGGDTQYF,TGTGCCAGCAGCTTGGAGCCTAGCGGGGGGGATACGCAGTATTTT
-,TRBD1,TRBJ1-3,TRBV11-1,CASSFLQGAIGNTIYF,TGTGCCAGCAGCTTCTTACAGGGGGCGATTGGAAACACCATATATTTT
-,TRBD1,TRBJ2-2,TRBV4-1,CASSHSGTANTGELFF,TGCGCCAGCAGCCACTCCGGGACAGCGAACACCGGGGAGCTGTTTTTT
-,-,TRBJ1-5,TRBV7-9,CASSLGGTGRGSEPQHF,TGTGCCAGCAGCTTAGGGGGTACAGGAAGGGGCTCGGAGCCCCAGCATTTT
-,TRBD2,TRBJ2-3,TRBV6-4,CASSGLAGSDTQYF,TGTGCCAGCAGTGGACTAGCGGGGTCAGATACGCAGTATTTT
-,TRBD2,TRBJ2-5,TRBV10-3,CAISASGGGETQYF,TGTGCCATCAGTGCTAGCGGGGGAGGAGAGACCCAGTACTTC
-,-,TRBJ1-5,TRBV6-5,CASSRGGNQPQHF,TGTGCCAGCAGCAGAGGTGGCAATCAGCCCCAGCATTTT